This TCR beta chain comes out of a study of CD8 T cells in ankylosing spondylitis. General study results and limits: A number of the motif variants had already been described in reactive arthritis synovial fluid and blood. Characteristic of ankylosing spondylitis blood, it appeared, was a TCR beta motif comprising several highly homologous variants. There was reportedly significant enrichment of clones that were disease-linked in matched ankylosing spondylitis synovial fluid.

Ten or more counts support this clonotype. The antigen is unknown. Preparation of TCR beta libraries was done by quantitative 5'-RACE with molecular barcodes. From the 5' RACE reads, TCRdb called clonotypes with MiXCR, one entry per CDR3 protein. The sample lists about 130,000 distinct CDR3 sequences; about 6.5% were seen once. Germline V gene data show CDR1 as SGHDT and CDR2 as YYEEEE. J gave up 14 bases and V 3 bases, and 9 bases lay outside the gene matches. This CDR3 has 13 amino acids. Sequencing was performed on blood, either unsorted or a sorted T cell fraction (not recorded which). The receptor's source is a male donor with ankylosing spondylitis or in good health (not recorded which). The chain uses TRBV5-6 and TRBJ2-1; 9 bases map to TRBD2. CDR3 in DNA: TGTGCCAGCAGCTCGACTTCCGGGACTAGCAAGTTCTTC. It encodes CASSSTSGTSKFF.